Presented here are 28 T cell receptor beta chains from one specimen sequenced in a study of control samples from healthy donors and cancer patients (dated by TCRdb to the early 2020s). Libraries were prepared through the immunoSEQ multiplex PCR assay. TCRdb provides this immuneACCESS table in a form limited to in-frame rearrangements. Some clones are lacking; in checked studies, under half of them reflect an unresolved V gene, and why the rest are absent is not known. Across this sample there are around 52,000 clones, with around 93% seen only once. Jointly, the top ten make up 0.91% of the sample. The sequenced material came from PBMCs. All receptors come from a young man with colorectal cancer.

V is TRBV7-2 and J is TRBJ2-3; D perhaps matches TRBD1 (5 bases). The CDR3 is made up of 16 amino acids. The V gene lost 3 bases and the J gene lost 4 bases, with 17 bases spanning the gap. The germline gives CDR1 SGHTA, CDR2 FQGNSA. CDR3 sequence: CASSLNSAGAPDTQYF. In DNA, the CDR3 is TGTGCCAGCAGCTTGAATAGTGCTGGGGCCCCAGATACGCAGTATTTT.

The rearrangement joins TRBV29-1 to TRBJ2-2; 7 bases are shared with TRBD1. J lost 4 bases, V lost 5 bases, and 7 bases had no gene match. In germline, CDR1 is SQVTM, CDR2 ANQGSEA. The CDR3 runs 14 residues. The DNA of the CDR3 is TGCAGCGTTCGGACAGGAGTGGGCACCGGGGAGCTGTTTTTT. Translated: CSVRTGVGTGELFF.

The V and J genes are TRBV19 and TRBJ1-5; D perhaps matches TRBD1 (6 bases). V was cut by 6 bases and J by 2 bases, with 17 bases left in between. Looked up from germline, CDR1 is LNHDA and CDR2 is SQIVND (reference sequence). CDR3 size: 16 residues. CDR3: CASRGWRGTGNQPQHF. In DNA, the CDR3 is TGTGCCAGTAGGGGCTGGAGGGGGACCGGCAATCAGCCCCAGCATTTT.

The chain has TRBV18 and TRBJ1-5; tentative D call: TRBD1 (6 bases). Germline V gene sequence: CDR1 KGHSH, CDR2 LQKENI. With 4 bases removed from V and 7 bases from J, the gap between germline ends came to 23 bases. The CDR3 length is 17 residues. For the CDR3, the DNA is TGTGCCAGCTCACTCGGACAGCTTCTTGGGGTATGGCAGCCCCAGCATTTT. As protein: CASSLGQLLGVWQPQHF.

J is TRBJ2-2 and V is TRBV5-6; D remains ambiguous. This CDR3 region has 11 residues. The V end lost 1 base, the J end lost 8 bases, and 3 bases lay between the germline ends. Germline V gene data show CDR1 as SGHDT and CDR2 as YYEEEE. The CDR3 here is CASSLSGELFF. CDR3 in DNA: TGTGCCAGCAGCTTGTCTGGGGAGCTGTTTTTT.

The chain recombines TRBV7-2 with TRBJ1-5; unclear D gene. The CDR3 contains 13 residues. V gave up 2 bases and J gave up 7 bases, with 9 bases separating them. Germline V gives CDR1 SGHTA, CDR2 FQGNSA. The chain's CDR3 is CASSLSGAQPQHF. CDR3 nucleotides: TGTGCCAGCAGCTTAAGCGGAGCCCAGCCCCAGCATTTT.

This chain uses TRBV5-4 with TRBJ2-3, with 7 bases that match TRBD2. The CDR3 is 13 residues long. CDR1 and CDR2 (germline): SGHNT, YYREEE (reference sequence). V was pared by 4 bases and J by 6 bases, with 5 bases of the junction left unmatched. The CDR3 nucleotides are TGTGCCAGCAGCGGGGGGGGTTGGGATACGCAGTATTTT. It is translated as CASSGGGWDTQYF.

This clone was observed a few times. The CDR3 reads CASKGPPGQGISGANVLTF. As DNA, the CDR3 is TGTGCCAGTAAAGGCCCTCCGGGACAGGGCATCTCTGGGGCCAACGTCCTGACTTTC. This chain connects TRBV2 to TRBJ2-6; TRBD1 matches 9 bases. Trimming cost V 9 bases and J 0 bases; bases outside gene matches: 15. The CDR3 is made up of 19 amino acids. Germline CDR1 SNHLY, CDR2 FYNNEI.

The CDR3 bases are TGTGCCAGCGCTAGGGACGGGGCCTCAGAAAAACTGTTTTTT. This gives the protein CASARDGASEKLFF. The V gene is TRBV7-2, the J gene TRBJ1-4; weak D call: TRBD1 (5 bases). The CDR3 loop spans 14 amino acids. Between the trimmed V and J ends, which lost 8 bases and 8 bases, there was a span of 18 bases. The germline gives CDR1 SGHTA, CDR2 FQGNSA. The full variable domain, with the rest looked up from reference TRBV7-2 and TRBJ1-4, is GAGVSQSPSNKVTEKGKDVELRCDPISGHTALYWYRQSLGQGLEFLIYFQGNSAPDKSGLPSDRFSAERTGGSVSTLTIQRTQQEDSAVYLCASARDGASEKLFFGSGTQLSVL.

The rearrangement links TRBV30 to TRBJ1-3; 7 positions match TRBD1. This CDR3 region has 16 residues. Germline V gives CDR1 GTSNPN, CDR2 SVGIG (reference sequence). V lost 5 bases, J lost 0 bases, and 10 bases stayed unmatched. The CDR3, as DNA: TGTGCCTGGGCGGGACAGACTGAATACTCTGGAAACACCATATATTTT. Translation gives CAWAGQTEYSGNTIYF.

A few counts support this clone. This sequence joins TRBV18 and TRBJ2-7, with D perhaps matching TRBD2 (6 bases). Trimming shortened V by 3 bases and J by 3 bases, and 18 bases separated the two germline ends. Germline CDR1 and CDR2: KGHSH and LQKENI. The CDR3 loop spans 16 amino acids. The CDR3 sequence is CASSPPGLATGYEQYF. CDR3 nucleotide sequence: TGTGCCAGCTCACCTCCGGGCCTAGCGACCGGCTACGAGCAGTACTTC.

The chain links TRBV18 to TRBJ1-1; D is uncertain. The V end lost 2 bases, the J end lost 3 bases, and 13 bases lay between the germline ends. CDR1 KGHSH and CDR2 LQKENI come from the germline V gene. The CDR3 sequence is 15 residues long. CDR3 loop: CASSPRTHSDTEAFF. The CDR3, as DNA: TGTGCCAGCTCACCAAGGACCCACTCAGACACTGAAGCTTTCTTT.

The CDR3 DNA is TGTGCCAGCAGTTTAAAGTCCGGGACTGAAGCTTTCTTT. It is translated as CASSLKSGTEAFF. The chain uses TRBV12-3 or TRBV12-4 and TRBJ1-1; D gene unclear. This CDR3 has 13 amino acids. Between the trimmed V and J ends, which lost 2 bases and 5 bases, there was a span of 9 bases.

The CDR3: CASSQFQGGQVYEQYF. The CDR3 DNA is TGCGCCAGCAGTCAATTTCAAGGAGGGCAGGTCTACGAGCAGTACTTC. The chain carries TRBV23-1 and TRBJ2-7; D might be TRBD2 (6 bases). TRBV23-1 is treated as an ORF (open reading frame) with a function not yet certain. Trimming cost V 1 base and J 3 bases, with 16 bases left between them. This CDR3 is built from 16 residues.

This clone was counted once. V gene TRBV7-8 combines with J gene TRBJ1-1; the D is unclear. V lost 1 base and J 1 base, leaving 7 bases between the germline ends. From germline, CDR1 is SGHVS and CDR2 FQNEAQ. The CDR3 loop spans 14 amino acids. The CDR3 region is CASSLVQRNTEAFF. The CDR3 nucleotides are TGTGCCAGCAGCTTAGTACAGAGGAACACTGAAGCTTTCTTT. Full variable domain (remainder filled in from reference TRBV7-8 and TRBJ1-1): GAGVSQSPRYKVAKRGQDVALRCDPISGHVSLFWYQQALGQGPEFLTYFQNEAQLDKSGLPSDRFFAERPEGSVSTLKIQRTQQEDSAVYLCASSLVQRNTEAFFGQGTRLTVV.

The V and J genes are TRBV7-5 and TRBJ2-7; the DNA was not used to check the table's D call, TRBD1. TRBV7-5 is reported as a pseudogene. CDR3 size: 14 residues. The CDR3 bases are TGTGCCAGAAGTACCGGACAGTTCTCCTACGAGCAGTACGTC. It translates to CARSTGQFSYEQYV.

The sample holds a few counts of this clone. The chain uses TRBV24-1 and TRBJ1-5; 7 bases line up with TRBD1. V lost 4 bases and J lost 4; bases outside the gene matches: 3. CDR3 length: 14 amino acids. CDR1 is KGHDR, CDR2 SFDVKD, per germline. The CDR3 reads CATSEGQFNQPQHF. The CDR3 DNA reads TGTGCCACCAGTGAGGGACAGTTTAATCAGCCCCAGCATTTT.

The rearrangement uses TRBV29-1 and TRBJ1-2; TRBD1 aligns across 7 bases. The germline V gene has CDR1 SQVTM and CDR2 ANQGSEA. The CDR3 loop spans 13 amino acids. The junction had 8 bases not matched to a gene; V was cut back by 6 bases and J by 4 bases. The CDR3 loop reads CSVGQANPYGYTF. CDR3 sequence (DNA): TGCAGCGTAGGACAGGCCAACCCCTATGGCTACACCTTC.

V gene TRBV5-1 combines with J gene TRBJ2-2; D gene uncertain. With 4 bases removed from V and 4 bases from J, the gap between germline ends came to 11 bases. This CDR3 has 14 residues. CDR1 is SGHRS and CDR2 is YFSETQ in the germline V gene. CDR3 DNA sequence: TGCGCCAGCAGCCAATCCTTAGGCACCGGGGAGCTGTTTTTT. Protein sequence: CASSQSLGTGELFF.

This clone was seen only once. The gene calls are TRBV6-4 and TRBJ2-7; 11 bases align to TRBD2. J was trimmed by 0 bases and V by 0 bases; bases with no gene match: 4. CDR3 length: 17 residues. Germline lookup yields CDR1 MRHNA and CDR2 SNTAGT. CDR3: CASSDSRLAGSSYEQYF. As DNA, the CDR3 is TGTGCCAGCAGTGACTCGAGACTAGCGGGGAGCTCCTACGAGCAGTACTTC.

In DNA, the CDR3 is TGTGCCAGCAGCTACCCAGGTACCTACGAGCAGTACTTC. Protein sequence: CASSYPGTYEQYF. V usage is TRBV7-9 and J usage is TRBJ2-7, with D hard to call. Germline V gene data show CDR1 as SEHNR and CDR2 as FQNEAQ (reference sequence). This CDR3 contains 13 residues. The V and J ends lost 4 bases and 2 bases respectively, with 9 bases between them.

The chain joins TRBV7-2 to TRBJ2-2; maybe TRBD1 (6 bases). Germline V CDR1 and CDR2: SGHTA, FQGNSA. V lost 2 bases to trimming and J lost 5 bases, with 21 bases between them. This CDR3 spans 18 amino acids. The CDR3 is CASSLYLGRGARTGELFF. The CDR3, as DNA: TGTGCCAGCAGCTTATACCTTGGCAGGGGCGCCAGAACCGGGGAGCTGTTTTTT. The whole variable domain, filled in from reference TRBV7-2 and TRBJ2-2, reads GAGVSQSPSNKVTEKGKDVELRCDPISGHTALYWYRQSLGQGLEFLIYFQGNSAPDKSGLPSDRFSAERTGGSVSTLTIQRTQQEDSAVYLCASSLYLGRGARTGELFFGEGSRLTVL.

The chain combines TRBV24-1 with TRBJ2-5, with 13 bases aligning to TRBD2. From germline, CDR1 is KGHDR and CDR2 SFDVKD. This CDR3 has 18 amino acids. Trimming took 3 bases from V and 1 from J; bases not matched to a gene: 7. The CDR3 region is CATSDVTLAGGPQETQYF. The CDR3, as DNA: TGTGCCACCAGTGATGTGACACTAGCGGGGGGGCCCCAAGAGACCCAGTACTTC.

This chain uses TRBV6-5 with TRBJ2-7, with D unclear. Trimming left V 0 bases short and J 7 bases short, with 7 bases between. The CDR3 is 12 residues long. The germline CDR1 and CDR2 sequences are MNHEY and SVGAGI. In DNA form, the CDR3 reads TGTGCCAGCAGTTACTCACTGAGAGAGCAGTACTTC. Translation gives CASSYSLREQYF.

This chain links TRBV6-5 with TRBJ2-2; D ambiguous. This CDR3 has 14 amino acids. Looked up from germline, CDR1 is MNHEY and CDR2 is SVGAGI. V lost 2 bases to trimming and J lost 5 bases, with 9 bases between them. CDR3 loop: CASSYEGPTGELFF. The CDR3, as DNA: TGTGCCAGCAGTTACGAAGGGCCGACCGGGGAGCTGTTTTTT.

The chain uses TRBV7-6 and TRBJ1-1; D call uncertain. The germline gives CDR1 SGHVS, CDR2 FNYEAQ. With 1 base removed from V and 1 base from J, the gap between germline ends came to 7 bases. The CDR3 runs to 14 residues. CDR3 region: CASSLEGENTEAFF. In DNA form, the CDR3 reads TGTGCCAGCAGCTTAGAGGGAGAGAACACTGAAGCTTTCTTT.

V and J are TRBV24-1 and TRBJ2-2; D remains unclear. This CDR3 spans 15 amino acids. Germline lookup yields CDR1 KGHDR and CDR2 SFDVKD. Trimming removed 4 bases at V and 3 bases at J, with 11 bases between. In DNA, the CDR3 is TGTGCCACCAGTGACCCGGGCGACTACACCGGGGAGCTGTTTTTT. Protein sequence: CATSDPGDYTGELFF.

This sequence joins TRBV6-5 and TRBJ1-2, with D unresolved. The CDR3 is 12 amino acids. In germline, CDR1 is MNHEY, CDR2 SVGAGI. The V and J ends lost 3 bases and 8 bases respectively, with 10 bases between them. CDR3 amino acids: CASSYPGYGYTF. The CDR3 bases are TGTGCCAGCAGTTATCCCGGGTACGGCTACACCTTC.